The rows below give T cell receptor beta chains drawn from one sample of a study of cytomegalovirus exposure and HLA in healthy donors. Produced via immunoSEQ multiplex PCR; TCRdb's table is partial and in-frame only. The clone table shows tens of thousands of clones, with the ten largest holding more than 10%. Sequencing was done on a sample of PBMCs. The receptor set was obtained from a woman in her twenties or thirties in good health and CMV-seropositive. CDR3s leave out the opening cysteine and the closing phenylalanine or tryptophan.

v_call: TRBV5-1
cdr3_aa: ASSEGLAYEQY

v_call: TRBV10-3
cdr3_aa: AISETVRGRDNYGYT

v_call: TRBV7-9
cdr3_aa: ASRPGHSYEQY

v_call: TRBV10-3
cdr3_aa: ASGRLPFGDTEAF

v_call: TRBV5-6
cdr3_aa: ASSKGLGYGYT

v_call: TRBV7-6
cdr3_aa: ASSSRGSLGEQY

v_call: TRBV5-6
cdr3_aa: ASSLARGWNQPQH

v_call: TRBV7-9
cdr3_aa: ASSAQTGIISGANVLT

v_call: TRBV11-2
cdr3_aa: ASSYGLRDEQY

v_call: TRBV5-1
cdr3_aa: ASSLVFGTSHNEQF

v_call: TRBV19
cdr3_aa: ASTNFFSNTEAF

v_call: TRBV9
cdr3_aa: ASSVGQGKTEAF

v_call: TRBV4-2
cdr3_aa: ASSPTQGGNTIY

v_call: TRBV7-2
cdr3_aa: ASSTQGGYGYT

v_call: TRBV2
cdr3_aa: ASSEISRGGYT

v_call: TRBV30
cdr3_aa: ASKGANGQHQH

v_call: TRBV2
cdr3_aa: ASTATVHTEAF

v_call: TRBV19
cdr3_aa: ASSPTGVGYGYT

v_call: TRBV9
cdr3_aa: ASSKPRVEAF

v_call: TRBV6-5
cdr3_aa: ASSYSTGGGYT

v_call: TRBV5-1
cdr3_aa: ASSLLGTENEKLF

v_call: TRBV29-1
cdr3_aa: SVPSSDTQY

v_call: TRBV5-6
cdr3_aa: ASSPNLAGVDNEQF

v_call: TRBV5-3
cdr3_aa: ARRPPSGGTQETQY

v_call: TRBV30
cdr3_aa: AWSVAPRGTEAF

v_call: TRBV19
cdr3_aa: ASLPEGLDNEQF

v_call: TRBV5-6
cdr3_aa: ASSLSQGDSFQETQY

v_call: TRBV6-1
cdr3_aa: ATEDPPGDTQY

v_call: TRBV11-2
cdr3_aa: ASSLDRHTGTDTQY

v_call: TRBV14
cdr3_aa: ASSQDRRGELF

v_call: TRBV27
cdr3_aa: ASSPGQLNQPQH

v_call: TRBV7-9
cdr3_aa: ASSFMTGGAGTEAF

v_call: TRBV7-9
cdr3_aa: ASSLENNYEQY

v_call: TRBV11-3
cdr3_aa: ASSFTPGVAGGKDEQY

v_call: TRBV7-7
cdr3_aa: ASSLGLANTGELF

v_call: TRBV6-1
cdr3_aa: ASSEAPWAGAAYEQY

v_call: TRBV15
cdr3_aa: ATSQDRGINEQY

v_call: TRBV6-5
cdr3_aa: ASSLGLAGVRNEQF

v_call: TRBV5-1
cdr3_aa: ASSLIGQGGSEAF

v_call: TRBV6-5
cdr3_aa: ASRRGLAGLYEQY

v_call: TRBV11-3
cdr3_aa: ASSLEGSYEQY

v_call: TRBV6-5
cdr3_aa: ASSSGTSGIETQY

v_call: TRBV2
cdr3_aa: ASRGVKGLLVEQY